These 24 T cell receptor beta chains originate from one sample sequenced in a study of T cell clonality in common variable immunodeficiency (dated by TCRdb to between 2015 and 2016). General findings and caveats noted by the study authors: Fewer deletions and N-nucleotide insertions were reportedly observed in CVID TCRbeta sequences, and highly modified clones with 13 or more V deletions were reportedly absent from CVID TCRbeta sequences.

The library was generated by the immunoSEQ multiplex PCR assay. In its TCRdb copy, this immuneACCESS table keeps in-frame sequences only and misses some clones. Where compared with another copy, unresolved V genes explain less than half of these, and the others have no known cause. This sample contains approximately 30,000 clones, none of which is a singleton. Together, the top ten hold less than 7% of the sample. These receptors have no identified antigens. Sequenced material: peripheral blood mononuclear cells. These receptors were obtained from a human donor with common variable immunodeficiency.

This clone came up many times. The CDR3 end lies 3 residues beyond the end of the read and is filled in from the germline J gene. The chain links TRBV4-2 to TRBJ1-4, with D possibly TRBD1 on 5 matching bases. V lost 1 base to trimming and J lost 7 bases, with 16 bases between them. The CDR3 length is 16 residues. Germline CDR1 LGHNA, CDR2 YNFKEQ. CDR3 amino acids: CASSQAGRGFAEKLFF. Incomplete CDR3 DNA: TGTGCCAGCAGCCAAGCAGGGAGGGGTTTTGCTGAAAAA.

This clone was counted only a few times. The read finishes 3 residues shy of the CDR3 end, and the germline J gene is used to complete it. The chain couples TRBV30 to TRBJ1-2; tentative D call: TRBD1 (6 bases). Germline V gene sequence: CDR1 GTSNPN, CDR2 SVGIG (reference sequence). This CDR3 region has 14 residues. V was shortened by 4 bases and J by 7 bases, with 19 bases between the two germline ends. The CDR3 region is CAWKELKGTLGYTF. The CDR3 DNA, read in part, is TGTGCCTGGAAAGAATTAAAAGGGACACTTGGC.

This clone has ten or more counts. The chain's CDR3 is CASSPGTGGPYEQYF. The covered CDR3 bases are TGTGCCAGCTCACCCGGGACAGGGGGACCCTACGAG. The J gene is TRBJ2-7, the V gene TRBV18; the match to TRBD1 covers 11 bases. The sequenced fragment ends 3 residues before the CDR3 boundary, so the rest is inferred from the germline J gene. V lost 3 bases, J lost 2 bases, and 3 bases stayed unmatched. Germline CDR1 reads KGHSH; CDR2 reads LQKENI. This CDR3 contains 15 residues.

This clone was seen many times. The sequenced fragment ends 3 residues before the CDR3 boundary, so the rest is inferred from the germline J gene. J is TRBJ2-6 and V is TRBV19; D may be TRBD2 (5 bases). This CDR3 is built from 16 residues. Germline V gene data show CDR1 as LNHDA and CDR2 as SQIVND (reference sequence). Trimming removed 3 bases at V and 4 bases at J, with 13 bases between. The CDR3 loop reads CASSIFSGSGANVLTF. The DNA read from the CDR3 is TGTGCCAGTAGTATTTTTTCGGGGTCCGGGGCCAACGTC.

This clone was detected only a few times. Read sequence stops 3 residues before the CDR3 end, and the germline J gene provides the missing end. Other nucleotide sequences in the sample specify the same CDR3. V gene TRBV19 combines with J gene TRBJ2-7; the match to TRBD2 covers 13 bases. V lost 9 bases to trimming and J lost 0 bases; unmatched junction nucleotides: 11. From germline, CDR1 is LNHDA and CDR2 SQIVND (reference sequence). The CDR3 is 17 residues long. The part of the CDR3 DNA that was read is TGTGCCAGCAAACCGGGACTAGCGGGATCAAGCTCCTACGAG. This sequence encodes CASKPGLAGSSSYE. In full, the CDR3 reads CASKPGLAGSSSYEQYF.

This clone appeared many times. From the germline J gene comes the end of the CDR3, since the read stops 3 residues before it. The rearrangement links TRBV12-3 or TRBV12-4 to TRBJ1-1; D gene unclear. V was pared by 2 bases and J by 6 bases, with 19 bases between. The CDR3 extends over 16 amino acids. CDR3: CASSLQDRERISEAFF. CDR3 DNA, as far as it was read: TGTGCCAGCAGTTTACAGGATAGAGAACGAATTTCTGAA.

The CDR3 is CASSLMGSGLSTDTQYF. The sequenced part of the CDR3 DNA is TGTGCCAGCAGCTTAATGGGTAGCGGGCTAAGCACAGATACG. The rearrangement joins TRBV7-3 to TRBJ2-3, with TRBD2 identical over 7 bases. The missing CDR3 end, 3 residues past where the read stops, is filled in from the germline J gene. Per germline, CDR1 SGHTA and CDR2 FQGTGA. Trimming cost V 1 base and J 0 bases; bases outside gene matches: 7. The CDR3 sequence is 17 residues long.

This clone was counted at least ten times. The read ends 3 residues early relative to the CDR3; the germline J gene fills the gap. The chain uses TRBV7-6 and TRBJ2-1; 11 positions agree with TRBD2. With 2 bases clipped from V and 8 bases from J, the junction kept 14 bases outside the gene matches. The CDR3 is 18 residues long. Germline CDR1 is SGHVS and CDR2 is FNYEAQ. CDR3 DNA, as far as it was read: TGTGCCAGCAGCTTACGGCTAGCGGGAGGCCCGAGGGGGGATGAG. This translates into CASSLRLAGGPRGDE. The complete CDR3 reads CASSLRLAGGPRGDEQFF. Complete variable domain (other parts from reference TRBV7-6 and TRBJ2-1): GAGVSQSPRYKVTKRGQDVALRCDPISGHVSLYWYRQALGQGPEFLTYFNYEAQQDKSGLPNDRFSAERPEGSISTLTIQRTEQRDSAMYRCASSLRLAGGPRGDEQFFGPGTRLTVL.

A few counts support this clone. The read terminates 3 residues before the CDR3 end, so the remaining end is supplied by the germline J gene. The V call is TRBV7-2, the J call TRBJ2-7; TRBD2 matches at 11 bases. The length of the CDR3 is 15 residues. Unmatched junction bases numbered 3, after V lost 3 bases and J lost 2 bases. Germline V lookup: CDR1 SGHTA, CDR2 FQGNSA. The CDR3 DNA, read in part, is TGTGCCAGCAGCTTTAGCGGGAGGGCAACCTACGAG. Translating it yields CASSFSGRATYE. The CDR3 in full is CASSFSGRATYEQYF.

This clone was seen only a few times. With the read ending 3 residues before the CDR3 end, the germline J gene is used to fill in that end. This sequence joins TRBV11-1 and TRBJ1-2; D not certain. Looked up from germline, CDR1 is SGHAT and CDR2 is FQDESV (reference sequence). Trimming removed 6 bases at V and 6 bases at J, with 17 bases between. The CDR3 is 14 amino acids. The CDR3 here is CASSPSRVKNGYTF. The sequenced part of the CDR3 DNA is TGTGCCAGCAGTCCTAGTCGGGTGAAAAATGGC.

This clone was found many times. The read terminates 3 residues before the CDR3 end, so the remaining end is supplied by the germline J gene. V usage is TRBV20-1 and J usage is TRBJ2-7; 7 bases are shared with TRBD1. Trimming removed 0 bases from V and 2 bases from J; junction bases left unmatched: 10. The CDR3 runs 16 residues. From germline, CDR1 is DFQATT and CDR2 SNEGSKA (reference sequence). Partial CDR3 DNA: TGCAGTGCTAGAGATCTGGGGACAGCTAACCCCTACGAG. It is translated as CSARDLGTANPYE. In full, the CDR3 reads CSARDLGTANPYEQYF.

This clone has just a few counts. Coverage ceases 3 residues before the CDR3 finishes, and the germline J gene fills in the end. V is TRBV7-9 and J is TRBJ2-7; the match to TRBD1 covers 7 bases. CDR1 is SEHNR and CDR2 is FQNEAQ in the germline V gene (reference sequence). The CDR3 totals 14 residues. J gave up 2 bases and V 5 bases, and 6 bases lay outside the gene matches. This CDR3 is CASSKRTGAYEQYF. Partial CDR3 DNA: TGTGCCAGCAGCAAACGGACAGGAGCCTACGAG.

This clone has more than one count but fewer than ten. The CDR3 extends 3 residues past the end of the read, so its final part is completed from the germline J gene. At the DNA level, this CDR3 is encoded by other sequences in the same sample as well. The chain has TRBV7-8 and TRBJ2-5; 7 positions match TRBD2. This CDR3 comprises 14 residues. CDR1 is SGHVS, CDR2 FQNEAQ, per germline. V lost 5 bases to trimming and J lost 5 bases; unmatched junction nucleotides: 8. The sequenced part of the CDR3 DNA is TGTGCCAGCAGCACTTTCCGGGGAGGGGAGACC. Amino acid sequence: CASSTFRGGET. The complete CDR3 reads CASSTFRGGETQYF.

This clone was observed at least ten times. The missing CDR3 end, 3 residues past where the read stops, is filled in from the germline J gene. The chain employs TRBV6-4 and TRBJ1-5; D unresolved. With 4 bases removed from V and 4 bases from J, the gap between germline ends came to 2 bases. Looked up from germline, CDR1 is MRHNA and CDR2 is SNTAGT. The CDR3 covers 11 residues. CDR3 loop: CASSANQPQHF. The part of the CDR3 DNA that was read is TGTGCCAGCAGTGCGAATCAGCCC.

This clone occurred a few times. The read finishes 3 residues shy of the CDR3 end, and the germline J gene is used to complete it. This chain connects TRBV5-6 to TRBJ2-2; the D is unclear. The germline V gene encodes CDR1 SGHDT and CDR2 YYEEEE. This CDR3 is built from 12 residues. The CDR3 bases that were read are TGTGCCAGCAGCTTAGCCCGCTACGAG. Its translation is CASSLARYE. The whole CDR3 region reads CASSLARYELFF.

This clone was recorded at least ten times. One junction end does not reproduce the germline sequence, and a read error may be involved. The CDR3 end is not reached by the read, which stops 3 residues before it; the germline J gene fills it in. The chain has TRBV6-2 or TRBV6-3 and TRBJ2-5, with TRBD2 matching 11 bases. Per the germline V gene, CDR1 is MNHEY and CDR2 is SVGEGT. The CDR3 is 16 residues long. The CDR3 spells CASSYPGTSGQGTQYF. CDR3 bases read: TGTGCCAGCAGTTACCCCGGGACTAGCGGACAAGGGACC.

This clone was found a few times. The CDR3 end falls 3 residues outside the read, so it is completed with the germline J gene. The chain employs TRBV20-1 and TRBJ2-5; 9 nucleotides agree with TRBD2. The CDR3 has 14 amino acids. CDR1 DFQATT and CDR2 SNEGSKA come from the germline V gene (reference sequence). Germline trimming cut 0 bases from V and 4 bases from J; bases unmatched to any gene: 3. The sequenced CDR3 bases are TGCAGTGCTAGAGATGTTAGCGGGAGAGAGACC. This translates into CSARDVSGRET. The entire CDR3 sequence reads CSARDVSGRETQYF.

This clone was observed a handful of times. The read is 3 residues too short to cover the CDR3 end, so that end is filled in from the germline J gene. The rearrangement uses TRBV7-2 and TRBJ1-2; D is undetermined. The CDR3 consists of 14 residues. Per the germline V gene, CDR1 is SGHTA and CDR2 is FQGNSA. V lost 1 base, J lost 3 bases, and 9 bases lay in between. The CDR3 protein is CASSLGKSHYGYTF. The part of the CDR3 DNA that was read is TGTGCCAGCAGCTTAGGCAAAAGCCACTATGGC.

This clone has ten or more counts. The CDR3 goes on 3 residues after the read ends, and that part is filled in from the germline J gene. V gene TRBV5-4 combines with J gene TRBJ2-1; the match to TRBD2 covers 9 bases. Germline values: CDR1 SGHNT, CDR2 YYREEE (reference sequence). The CDR3 contains 16 residues. V shed 0 bases and J 4 bases; nucleotides not matched to a gene: 5. The CDR3 bases that were read are TGTGCCAGCAGCTTGGACCTTAGCGGGAGATACAATGAG. Translated: CASSLDLSGRYNE. The full CDR3 sequence reads CASSLDLSGRYNEQFF.

The sample holds many counts of this clone. From the germline J gene comes the end of the CDR3, since the read stops 3 residues before it. The rearrangement uses TRBV24-1 and TRBJ2-3; 11 bases are shared with TRBD2. V lost 2 bases, J lost 1 base, and 10 bases stayed unmatched. This CDR3 spans 19 amino acids. Germline V gene data show CDR1 as KGHDR and CDR2 as SFDVKD. CDR3 sequence: CATSDWGASGRIGTDTQYF. The CDR3 bases that were read are TGTGCCACCAGTGATTGGGGGGCTAGCGGGAGGATCGGCACAGATACG.

This clone was picked up a small number of times. The read is 3 residues too short to cover the CDR3 end, so that end is filled in from the germline J gene. This chain uses TRBV6-1 with TRBJ2-4; D gene unclear. CDR3 length equals 13 residues. Germline assignment: CDR1 MNHNS and CDR2 SASEGT. V gave up 4 bases and J gave up 6 bases, with 10 bases separating them. The CDR3 DNA, read in part, is TGTGCCAGCAGTGCAGCGAACTTAAACATT. This sequence encodes CASSAANLNI. The whole CDR3 protein is CASSAANLNIQYF.

As concerns this clone: The CDR3 extends 3 residues past the end of the read, so its final part is completed from the germline J gene. The chain carries TRBV20-1 and TRBJ2-7; D possibly corresponds to TRBD1 (5 bases). Looked up from germline, CDR1 is DFQATT and CDR2 is SNEGSKA (reference sequence). There are 15 residues in the CDR3. Trimming took off 2 bases at V and 5 bases at J, with 19 bases between the two ends. CDR3 loop: CSARRVLAGFHEQYF. The covered CDR3 bases are TGCAGTGCTAGACGGGTGTTGGCAGGGTTCCACGAG.

Notes on this clone: The read finishes 3 residues shy of the CDR3 end, and the germline J gene is used to complete it. The V call is TRBV7-3, the J call TRBJ1-1; no clear D gene. Trimming took 6 bases from V and 0 from J, leaving 8 bases between them. The CDR3 has 13 amino acids. Germline-derived CDR1 and CDR2 are SGHTA and FQGTGA. Partial CDR3 DNA: TGTGCCAGCAGTGAAAACATGAACACTGAA. Translation: CASSENMNTE. The CDR3 as a whole reads CASSENMNTEAFF.

This clone was recorded many times. Sequencing ends 3 residues short of the CDR3 end; the germline J gene provides the rest. The chain couples TRBV29-1 to TRBJ2-2; 12 nucleotides match TRBD2. The CDR3 runs to 13 residues. Germline V lookup: CDR1 SQVTM, CDR2 ANQGSEA. With V trimmed by 5 bases and J by 6 bases, 1 base remained unmatched. The CDR3 DNA, read in part, is TGCAGCGTTCTAGCGGGAGGGGCCGGGGAG. It specifies CSVLAGGAGE. The entire CDR3 reads CSVLAGGAGELFF.